The present entry profiles one T cell receptor beta chain with its context. The antigen remains undetermined. Profiling relied on immunoSEQ multiplex PCR, and the TCRdb table lists in-frame clones only, not all of them. This sample yields 150,000 or so clones, of which about 91% are seen a single time; under 3.5% belongs to the top ten. This entry is derived from a study of T cell responses to AZD1222 COVID-19 vaccine. Study-wide results and caveats: Baseline serostatus was positive in only six AZD1222 recipients.

Germline lookup yields CDR1 DFQATT and CDR2 SNEGSKA (reference sequence). Trimming left V 3 bases short and J 5 bases short, with 19 bases between. The CDR3 loop spans 16 amino acids. This sequence joins TRBV20-1 and TRBJ1-4, with unresolved D. The receptor was derived from an adult in good health. This sample comprised peripheral blood, obtained on day 0 of MenACWY control vaccination. The CDR3 spells CSASRGPITVNEKLFF. The CDR3 DNA sequence: TGCAGTGCTAGTCGAGGCCCGATCACCGTAAATGAAAAACTGTTTTTT.